What follows are 20 T cell receptor beta chains derived from one specimen sequenced in a study of shared clonotypes between healthy human individuals. This table comes from immunoSEQ multiplex PCR, and its TCRdb copy is limited to in-frame clones, with some not included. The sample records under 750,000 clones, 55% to 80% being singletons. Sequenced sample: memory CD4+ T cells sorted from blood. Subset given: CD45RA-negative fraction. Receptors originate from a woman aged 25 to 39 in good health.

The count of this clone is one. This sample also contains other DNA sequences that code for the same CDR3. The CDR3 loop is CASSLGRGGYTF. CDR3 coding DNA: TGTGCCAGCAGTTTAGGAAGGGGTGGCTACACCTTC. This chain joins TRBV28 and TRBJ1-2; maybe TRBD1 (5 bases). V lost 2 bases and J 7 bases, leaving 8 bases between the germline ends. CDR1 is MDHEN and CDR2 is SYDVKM in the germline V gene. The CDR3 covers 12 residues.

This clone has a handful of counts. V is TRBV27 and J is TRBJ2-2; 14 bases are a match to TRBD2. This CDR3 spans 18 amino acids. Trimming at V came to 4 bases and at J to 6 bases, leaving 10 bases not matched to a gene. Germline CDR1 and CDR2: MNHEY and SMNVEV (reference sequence). CDR3 in amino acids: CASSSPPGLAGVSGELFF. The CDR3 nucleotides are TGTGCCAGCAGTTCCCCCCCGGGACTAGCGGGAGTTTCCGGGGAGCTGTTTTTT.

This clone was seen ten or more times. This chain joins TRBV30 and TRBJ1-1, with D hard to call. V was cut by 0 bases and J by 8 bases, with 13 bases left in between. The germline gives CDR1 GTSNPN, CDR2 SVGIG (reference sequence). CDR3 length equals 13 residues. The CDR3 DNA is TGTGCCTGGAGTGTTTCTTGGACGAACGAAGCTTTCTTT. Protein sequence: CAWSVSWTNEAFF. Using reference TRBV30 and TRBJ1-1 for the parts outside the CDR3, the full variable domain is SQTIHQWPATLVQPVGSPLSLECTVEGTSNPNLYWYRQAAGRGLQLLFYSVGIGQISSEVPQNLSASRPQDRQFILSSKKLLLSDSGFYLCAWSVSWTNEAFFGQGTRLTVV.

As regards this clone: This likely stems from a read error, as it lies one base from a far larger clone. The V gene is TRBV7-8, the J gene TRBJ1-4; a weak D match, TRBD1 (6 bases). This CDR3 is built from 15 residues. V lost 4 bases to trimming and J lost 3 bases, with 12 bases between them. Germline CDR1 SGHVS, CDR2 FQNEAQ. The CDR3 sequence: CASSYRGGANEKLFF. CDR3 DNA: TGTGCCAGCAGCTACCGAGGGGGAGCTAATGAAAAACTGTTTTTT.

This clone has just one count. The chain combines TRBV18 with TRBJ2-7; 9 nucleotides line up with TRBD1. Per germline, CDR1 KGHSH and CDR2 LQKENI. The CDR3 sequence is 14 residues long. The V segment lost 5 bases and the J segment 7 bases; nucleotides outside the gene matches: 9. For the CDR3, the DNA is TGTGCCAGCTCATCCGGGACAGGGACCGTAGAGCAGTACTTC. Protein sequence: CASSSGTGTVEQYF. Full variable domain (outside the CDR3, taken from reference TRBV18 and TRBJ2-7): NAGVMQNPRHLVRRRGQEARLRCSPMKGHSHVYWYRQLPEEGLKFMVYLQKENIIDESGMPKERFSAEFPKEGPSILRIQQVVRGDSAAYFCASSSGTGTVEQYFGPGTRLTVT.

The rearrangement joins TRBV5-1 to TRBJ1-5, with D perhaps matching TRBD1 (6 bases). The length of the CDR3 is 14 residues. Germline CDR1 and CDR2: SGHRS and YFSETQ. Trimming pared 4 bases from V and 7 bases from J, leaving 15 bases between. This CDR3 is CASSLTGPGQPQHF. The CDR3 nucleotides are TGCGCCAGCAGCCTAACAGGGCCGGGGCAGCCCCAGCATTTT.

J is TRBJ2-5 and V is TRBV11-3; 8 bases line up with TRBD2. Germline CDR1 is SGHNT and CDR2 is YENEEA. The CDR3 sequence is 15 residues long. V lost 2 bases, J lost 5 bases, and 7 bases stayed unmatched. The CDR3 here is CASSLMGLEGETQYF. The CDR3 DNA reads as TGTGCCAGCAGCTTAATGGGACTAGAGGGTGAGACCCAGTACTTC.

The J gene is TRBJ1-5, the V gene TRBV27; D is unresolved. Trimming stripped 8 bases from V and 2 bases from J, with 7 bases between. Germline V gives CDR1 MNHEY, CDR2 SMNVEV (reference sequence). The CDR3 sequence is 12 residues long. DNA for the CDR3: TGTGCCAGCCGATCCGGCAATCAGCCCCAGCATTTT. It specifies CASRSGNQPQHF.

The rearrangement joins TRBV10-3 to TRBJ2-1; D possibly corresponds to TRBD1 (5 bases). This CDR3 comprises 13 residues. Germline loops: CDR1 ENHRY, CDR2 SYGVKD. The V gene lost 10 bases and the J gene lost 3 bases, with 13 bases spanning the gap. The CDR3 DNA reads as TGTGCCACCGGGCAGGGCAACTACAATGAGCAGTTCTTC. The encoded protein is CATGQGNYNEQFF.

This rearrangement joins TRBV7-9 to TRBJ2-7, with 9 bases aligning to TRBD2. J lost 6 bases, V lost 5 bases, and 5 bases had no gene match. The CDR3 length is 13 residues. Germline V gene sequence: CDR1 SEHNR, CDR2 FQNEAQ (reference sequence). CDR3 loop: CASSPGLAIEQYF. CDR3 sequence (DNA): TGTGCCAGCAGCCCTGGACTAGCGATCGAGCAGTACTTC.

This chain links TRBV28 with TRBJ2-3, with TRBD2 matching over 7 bases. Trimming removed 5 bases from V and 2 bases from J; junction bases left unmatched: 16. The CDR3 has 18 residues. The V gene's germline CDR1 is MDHEN and CDR2 SYDVKM. This chain's CDR3 is CASSPLLQTSKVTDTQYF. For the CDR3, the DNA is TGTGCCAGCAGTCCCCTCCTCCAGACTAGCAAAGTCACAGATACGCAGTATTTT.

The gene calls are TRBV19 and TRBJ2-6, with D perhaps TRBD1 or TRBD2 (8 bases each). The CDR3 length is 18 residues. The V gene lost 5 bases and the J gene lost 1 base, with 18 bases spanning the gap. The germline V gene has CDR1 LNHDA and CDR2 SQIVND (reference sequence). The CDR3 sequence: CASSLRQGTRSGANVLTF. DNA for the CDR3: TGTGCCAGTAGTCTCCGACAGGGGACTAGGTCTGGGGCCAACGTCCTGACTTTC.

About this clone itself: The sample carries other DNA sequences with the same CDR3. The rearrangement links TRBV7-2 to TRBJ2-1; D call uncertain. In germline, CDR1 is SGHTA, CDR2 FQGNSA. Trimming removed 0 bases from V and 4 bases from J, with 7 bases in between. This CDR3 spans 14 amino acids. The CDR3 nucleotides read TGTGCCAGCAGCTTAGCGTCTGTGTACAATGAGCAGTTCTTC. Translation gives CASSLASVYNEQFF.

This rearrangement joins TRBV5-6 to TRBJ1-2; weak D call: TRBD1 (5 bases). The V and J ends lost 0 bases and 8 bases respectively, with 20 bases between them. CDR1 is SGHDT, CDR2 YYEEEE, per germline. This CDR3 is built from 16 residues. The CDR3 region is CASSLANPYQGGGYTF. CDR3 bases: TGTGCCAGCAGCTTGGCCAATCCCTACCAGGGTGGAGGCTACACCTTC.

The rearrangement links TRBV28 to TRBJ1-5, with D perhaps TRBD1 (5 bases). The CDR3 runs to 15 residues. Trimming took off 5 bases at V and 7 bases at J, with 18 bases between the two ends. From germline, CDR1 is MDHEN and CDR2 SYDVKM. The CDR3 protein is CASSRTSRDWQPQHF. The DNA of the CDR3 is TGTGCCAGCAGTCGGACCAGTAGGGACTGGCAGCCCCAGCATTTT.

The chain couples TRBV5-1 to TRBJ2-5; 7 bases align to TRBD1. Losses at the gene ends were 0 bases for V and 1 base for J; bases not matched to a gene: 3. Germline lookup yields CDR1 SGHRS and CDR2 YFSETQ. The CDR3 is made up of 15 amino acids. The CDR3 DNA follows: TGCGCCAGCAGCTTGGTGACAGGGTTCCAAGAGACCCAGTACTTC. Its translation is CASSLVTGFQETQYF.

The chain carries TRBV11-2 and TRBJ1-3; no clear D. The length of the CDR3 is 14 residues. Germline CDR1 SGHAT, CDR2 FQNNGV. The V and J ends lost 2 bases and 4 bases respectively, with 9 bases between them. The CDR3: CASSLNDWGNTIYF. CDR3 nucleotides: TGTGCCAGCAGCTTAAATGACTGGGGAAACACCATATATTTT.

The V gene is TRBV18, the J gene TRBJ2-1; TRBD2 matches at 8 bases. The J segment lost 6 bases and the V segment lost 6 bases, leaving 4 bases of the junction unmatched. Germline CDR1 is KGHSH and CDR2 is LQKENI. The CDR3 length is 13 residues. As DNA, the CDR3 is TGTGCCAGCTCCCCCGGGACTAGCAATGAGCAGTTCTTC. It is translated as CASSPGTSNEQFF.

This clone was seen a few times. The chain links TRBV5-1 to TRBJ2-1; 7 positions match TRBD2. The CDR3 spans 16 residues. From germline, CDR1 is SGHRS and CDR2 YFSETQ. The V segment lost 4 bases and the J segment 1 base; nucleotides outside the gene matches: 8. CDR3: CASSPLSSGSYNEQFF. CDR3 DNA sequence: TGCGCCAGCAGCCCGCTATCTAGCGGATCCTACAATGAGCAGTTCTTC.

This chain links TRBV7-8 with TRBJ1-1, with 9 bases identical to TRBD1. CDR1 and CDR2 from the germline V gene are SGHVS and FQNEAQ. V was clipped by 3 bases and J by 5 bases; unmatched bases: 4. This CDR3 has 14 residues. CDR3: CASSFNRGQTEAFF. CDR3 coding DNA: TGTGCCAGCAGCTTCAACAGGGGGCAAACTGAAGCTTTCTTT.